What follows are 32 T cell receptor beta chains derived from one specimen sequenced in a study of T cells after yellow fever vaccination. TCRdb independently ran MiXCR on the 5' RACE reads; one entry per CDR3 protein. Counted here are around 610,000 distinct CDR3 sequences, about 14% occurring once; the ten biggest clones make up roughly an eighth. Sample: PBMCs, taken on the day of the yellow fever booster vaccination. The receptor source for this set is a man younger than 45 who received the YFV17D yellow fever vaccine.

This clonotype was observed at least ten times. V is TRBV7-2 and J is TRBJ2-3, with TRBD2 matching over 11 bases. Trimming took 5 bases from V and 4 from J; bases not matched to a gene: 5. Germline V lookup: CDR1 SGHTA, CDR2 FQGNSA. The CDR3 consists of 15 residues. The CDR3 bases are TGTGCCAGCAGCACCTTAGCGGGAGGGGCAGATACGCAGTATTTT. It is translated as CASSTLAGGADTQYF.

In this sample, this clonotype turned up a few times. CDR3 in amino acids: CSARDPGLPPYEQYF. The CDR3 region has the DNA TGCAGTGCTAGGGATCCGGGACTACCCCCCTACGAGCAGTACTTC. The rearrangement uses TRBV20-1 and TRBJ2-7; 7 bases fit TRBD2. The CDR3 runs 15 residues. V lost 3 bases to trimming and J lost 2 bases; unmatched junction nucleotides: 10. Germline CDR1 and CDR2: DFQATT and SNEGSKA (reference sequence).

The chain is built from TRBV10-2 and TRBJ2-5; TRBD2 agrees at 12 bases. The germline CDR1 and CDR2 sequences are WSHSY and SAAADI. Unmatched junction bases numbered 2, after V lost 6 bases and J lost 9 bases. CDR3 length: 12 residues. The CDR3, as DNA: TGCGCCAGCAGCGGACTAGCGGGGTCCCAGTACTTC. Translation gives CASSGLAGSQYF.

This clonotype has a handful of counts. J is TRBJ2-1 and V is TRBV6-5; TRBD2 agrees at 8 bases. The CDR3 loop spans 18 amino acids. V lost 0 bases to trimming and J lost 6 bases; unmatched junction nucleotides: 13. Germline assignment: CDR1 MNHEY and CDR2 SVGAGI. The CDR3 loop reads CASSYSGLGGVVVNEQFF. For the CDR3, the DNA is TGTGCCAGCAGTTACTCGGGACTAGGAGGCGTGGTGGTCAATGAGCAGTTCTTC.

The chain uses TRBV12-3 or TRBV12-4 and TRBJ2-1, with 10 bases lining up with TRBD2. The ends lost 1 base at V and 9 bases at J; junction bases unmatched: 0. CDR3 size: 13 residues. The CDR3 here is CASSLGTSGEQFF. CDR3 coding DNA: TGTGCCAGCAGTTTAGGGACTAGCGGTGAGCAGTTCTTC.

A few counts support this clonotype. V and J are TRBV30 and TRBJ2-7, with a possible D match to TRBD2 (5 bases). Trimming took off 4 bases at V and 0 bases at J, with 7 bases between the two ends. CDR1 is GTSNPN, CDR2 SVGIG, per germline (reference sequence). The CDR3 contains 12 residues. The CDR3: CAWNRDSYEQYF. The CDR3 region has the DNA TGTGCCTGGAACCGGGACTCCTACGAGCAGTACTTC.

J is TRBJ2-7 and V is TRBV11-1, with D tentatively TRBD1 (5 bases). Looked up from germline, CDR1 is SGHAT and CDR2 is FQDESV (reference sequence). Trimming left V 4 bases short and J 3 bases short, with 7 bases between. The CDR3 spans 12 residues. The CDR3 spells CASSWQGYEQYF. CDR3 nucleotide sequence: TGTGCCAGCAGCTGGCAGGGCTACGAGCAGTACTTC. Complete variable domain (other parts from reference TRBV11-1 and TRBJ2-7): EAEVAQSPRYKITEKSQAVAFWCDPISGHATLYWYRQILGQGPELLVQFQDESVVDDSQLPKDRFSAERLKGVDSTLKIQPAELGDSAMYLCASSWQGYEQYFGPGTRLTVT.

The gene calls are TRBV28 and TRBJ2-2; 9 nucleotides line up with TRBD2. V gave up 7 bases and J gave up 6 bases; unmatched junction bases: 12. Germline CDR1 MDHEN, CDR2 SYDVKM. This CDR3 spans 16 amino acids. The CDR3 here is CASNPLSGRSSGELFF. DNA of the CDR3: TGTGCCAGCAACCCTTTGAGCGGGAGGTCCTCCGGGGAGCTGTTTTTT.

This clonotype was seen only a few times. This chain links TRBV27 with TRBJ2-7; D not certain. V gave up 2 bases and J gave up 3 bases, with 11 bases separating them. Germline CDR1 reads MNHEY; CDR2 reads SMNVEV (reference sequence). The CDR3 contains 14 residues. The CDR3, as DNA: TGTGCCAGCAGTTTAGCCAGGCAGCACTACGAGCAGTACTTC. Translating it yields CASSLARQHYEQYF.

This clonotype was detected a few times. The chain carries TRBV7-2 and TRBJ2-7, with D possibly TRBD1 on 6 matching bases. V shed 5 bases and J shed 2 bases, with 19 bases lying between them. The CDR3 loop spans 16 amino acids. Germline V lookup: CDR1 SGHTA, CDR2 FQGNSA. This chain's CDR3 is CASSPQGLVSAYEQYF. CDR3 bases: TGTGCCAGCAGCCCCCAGGGGCTAGTGTCCGCCTACGAGCAGTACTTC.

The V gene is TRBV19, the J gene TRBJ2-2; D unclear. Germline V CDR1 and CDR2: LNHDA, SQIVND (reference sequence). The CDR3 loop spans 13 amino acids. The V end lost 7 bases, the J end lost 4 bases, and 10 bases lay between the germline ends. The CDR3 region is CASTSRPTGELFF. DNA of the CDR3: TGTGCCAGTACGTCCCGACCCACCGGGGAGCTGTTTTTT.

The genes are TRBV29-1 and TRBJ2-3, with D tentatively TRBD2 (7 bases). The length of the CDR3 is 13 residues. The germline CDR1 and CDR2 sequences are SQVTM and ANQGSEA. V dropped 6 bases and J dropped 5 bases, with 15 bases sitting between them. The CDR3 coding sequence is TGCAGCGTAGGACTAGTACAGGGAGATACGCAGTATTTT. Residues: CSVGLVQGDTQYF.

This clonotype has a handful of counts. The chain carries TRBV12-3 or TRBV12-4 and TRBJ2-6, with a tentative D call TRBD1 (5 bases). This CDR3 region has 15 residues. V was shortened by 5 bases and J by 2 bases, with 10 bases between the two germline ends. The CDR3 here is CASSHSRAGANVLTF. CDR3 DNA sequence: TGTGCCAGCAGTCACTCCAGGGCTGGGGCCAACGTCCTGACTTTC.

This clonotype was recorded many times. The V call is TRBV10-3, the J call TRBJ2-3; D is unresolved. The V end was cut by 3 bases, the J end by 2 bases, with 6 bases between. CDR1 and CDR2 (germline): ENHRY, SYGVKD. The CDR3 consists of 13 residues. CDR3 DNA sequence: TGTGCCATCAGTGATGGGTACACAGATACGCAGTATTTT. Protein sequence: CAISDGYTDTQYF.

The chain employs TRBV24-1 and TRBJ2-1; D is uncertain. V lost 0 bases and J lost 13, with 6 bases in between. This CDR3 region has 11 residues. Germline V gene lookup returns CDR1 KGHDR and CDR2 SFDVKD. As DNA, the CDR3 is TGTGCCACCAGTGATTTGGGGTTCCAGTTCTTC. Translation: CATSDLGFQFF.

This clonotype came up many times. V usage is TRBV7-8 and J usage is TRBJ2-7, with TRBD2 matching over 10 bases. V lost 5 bases, J lost 3 bases, and 4 bases stayed unmatched. The V gene's germline CDR1 is SGHVS and CDR2 FQNEAQ. This CDR3 is built from 14 residues. The CDR3 coding sequence is TGTGCCAGCAGCATGGGACTAGCGAACTACGAGCAGTACTTC. Residues: CASSMGLANYEQYF.

This clonotype was picked up a small number of times. The rearrangement joins TRBV28 to TRBJ2-7; weak D call: TRBD2 (5 bases). CDR3 length: 16 amino acids. Looked up from germline, CDR1 is MDHEN and CDR2 is SYDVKM. The germline V and J ends were trimmed by 3 bases and 3 bases, with 18 bases remaining between them. CDR3 amino acids: CASSLISGSLYYEQYF. CDR3 coding DNA: TGTGCCAGCAGTTTGATTTCGGGGTCCCTTTACTACGAGCAGTACTTC.

This sequence joins TRBV19 and TRBJ1-1; no firm D call. This CDR3 region has 13 residues. V lost 4 bases and J 0 bases, leaving 6 bases between the germline ends. Germline CDR1 and CDR2: LNHDA and SQIVND (reference sequence). CDR3 nucleotide sequence: TGTGCCAGTAGTACTCAGGTGAACACTGAAGCTTTCTTT. This gives the protein CASSTQVNTEAFF.

This clonotype appeared a few times. The CDR3 spells CASSPDGQLQYF. CDR3 bases: TGTGCCAGCAGCCCAGACGGCCAGTTGCAGTACTTC. The J gene is TRBJ2-7, the V gene TRBV7-3; D call uncertain. Looked up from germline, CDR1 is SGHTA and CDR2 is FQGTGA. The CDR3 runs 12 residues. Trimming shortened V by 5 bases and J by 9 bases, and 14 bases separated the two germline ends.

The V and J genes are TRBV20-1 and TRBJ1-4, with D tentatively TRBD1 (5 bases). The CDR3 covers 14 residues. Trimming took 6 bases from V and 0 from J, leaving 11 bases between them. Germline CDR1 is DFQATT and CDR2 is SNEGSKA (reference sequence). The CDR3, as DNA: TGCAGTGCGGTTGACAGATCAACTAATGAAAAACTGTTTTTT. It encodes CSAVDRSTNEKLFF.

This rearrangement joins TRBV18 to TRBJ2-3; the match to TRBD1 covers 8 bases. CDR1 is KGHSH, CDR2 LQKENI, per germline. This CDR3 is 14 amino acids long. V lost 3 bases to trimming and J lost 7 bases; unmatched junction nucleotides: 6. CDR3 region: CASSPGTGTNTQYF. In DNA form, the CDR3 reads TGTGCCAGCTCACCGGGGACAGGCACGAATACGCAGTATTTT.

The V and J genes are TRBV7-9 and TRBJ2-1; D perhaps matches TRBD1 (6 bases). CDR1 SEHNR and CDR2 FQNEAQ come from the germline V gene (reference sequence). The V end was cut by 4 bases, the J end by 6 bases, with 19 bases between. This CDR3 has 16 residues. The CDR3 protein is CASSSWVGQGSNEQFF. CDR3 DNA sequence: TGTGCCAGCAGCTCCTGGGTGGGGCAGGGGTCCAATGAGCAGTTCTTC. The full variable domain, rest sourced from reference TRBV7-9 and TRBJ2-1, is DTGVSQNPRHKITKRGQNVTFRCDPISEHNRLYWYRQTLGQGPEFLTYFQNEAQLEKSRLLSDRFSAERPKGSFSTLEIQRTEQGDSAMYLCASSSWVGQGSNEQFFGPGTRLTVL.

There are a few counts of this clonotype. This chain links TRBV20-1 with TRBJ2-1; 11 nucleotides match TRBD2. The CDR3 is made up of 15 amino acids. Germline-derived CDR1 and CDR2 are DFQATT and SNEGSKA (reference sequence). J was trimmed by 6 bases and V by 1 base; bases with no gene match: 5. Here the CDR3 DNA reads TGCAGTGCTAGAGGGCTAGCGGGAGGATTCAATGAGCAGTTCTTC. Protein product: CSARGLAGGFNEQFF.

Details on this clonotype: One end of the junction is discordant with germline, which a read error may explain. The rearrangement joins TRBV10-3 to TRBJ2-4; D not resolved. The CDR3 consists of 15 residues. The V gene's germline CDR1 is ENHRY and CDR2 SYGVKD. CDR3 coding DNA: TGTGCCATCATTGAGGTTCTCGAAGCCAAAAACATTCAGTACTTC. Translating gives CAIIEVLEAKNIQYF.

The genes are TRBV5-4 and TRBJ2-1; 8 bases align to TRBD2. V was pared by 0 bases and J by 8 bases, with 7 bases of the junction left unmatched. Germline V lookup: CDR1 SGHNT, CDR2 YYREEE (reference sequence). This CDR3 has 15 residues. The CDR3 DNA is TGTGCCAGCAGCTTGGGAGCGGGAGAATTAGATGAGCAGTTCTTC. This encodes CASSLGAGELDEQFF.

The chain joins TRBV6-1 to TRBJ2-3; D gene ambiguous. CDR3 length: 13 amino acids. Germline V gene lookup returns CDR1 MNHNS and CDR2 SASEGT. Trimming pared 0 bases from V and 6 bases from J, leaving 7 bases between. The CDR3 reads CASSEALGDTQYF. The CDR3 region has the DNA TGTGCCAGCAGTGAAGCCCTGGGGGATACGCAGTATTTT.

The V and J genes are TRBV5-1 and TRBJ2-1; weak D call: TRBD2 (7 bases). Trimming removed 6 bases at V and 5 bases at J, with 18 bases between. Germline CDR1 is SGHRS and CDR2 is YFSETQ. The CDR3 totals 15 residues. Here the CDR3 reads CASNHGLGGNNEQFF. CDR3 nucleotide sequence: TGCGCCAGCAACCATGGACTAGGGGGGAACAATGAGCAGTTCTTC.

The V call is TRBV6-5, the J call TRBJ2-3; 7 bases match TRBD2. V trimming: 2 bases; J trimming: 0 bases; junction bases outside the gene matches: 11. In germline, CDR1 is MNHEY, CDR2 SVGAGI. The CDR3 contains 18 residues. CDR3 protein: CASSYTGTIGRSTDTQYF. In DNA, the CDR3 is TGTGCCAGCAGTTACACCGGGACTATCGGGAGGAGCACAGATACGCAGTATTTT.

The table lists this clonotype with a few counts. The chain carries TRBV5-4 and TRBJ2-1, with 10 positions matching TRBD2. The CDR3 consists of 15 residues. V lost 4 bases, J lost 5 bases, and 6 bases stayed unmatched. Germline-derived CDR1 and CDR2 are SGHNT and YYREEE (reference sequence). CDR3 sequence reads: CASSPLAGLHNEQFF. CDR3 sequence (DNA): TGTGCCAGCAGCCCACTAGCGGGACTCCACAATGAGCAGTTCTTC. The variable domain in full, with the rest retrieved from reference TRBV5-4 and TRBJ2-1, is ETGVTQSPTHLIKTRGQQVTLRCSSQSGHNTVSWYQQALGQGPQFIFQYYREEENGRGNFPPRFSGLQFPNYSSELNVNALELDDSALYLCASSPLAGLHNEQFFGPGTRLTVL.

The chain joins TRBV24-1 to TRBJ2-4, with 11 bases that match TRBD2. Germline V CDR1 and CDR2: KGHDR, SFDVKD. This CDR3 contains 18 residues. Trimming cost V 4 bases and J 4 bases; bases outside gene matches: 11. The CDR3 here is CATSDGGTASGRKNIQYF. The CDR3 DNA follows: TGTGCCACCAGTGACGGTGGGACAGCTAGCGGGAGGAAAAACATTCAGTACTTC.

This clonotype was recorded a few times. This chain uses TRBV4-3 with TRBJ2-2; TRBD1 aligns across 8 bases. The junction had 12 bases not matched to a gene; V was cut back by 3 bases and J by 0 bases. CDR3 length: 19 amino acids. Looked up from germline, CDR1 is LGHNA and CDR2 is YSLEER. Here the CDR3 DNA reads TGCGCCAGCAGCCAGTACACCCGGGACAGGAGCCCGAACACCGGGGAGCTGTTTTTT. This codes for CASSQYTRDRSPNTGELFF.

This clonotype was recorded a few times. The chain recombines TRBV6-2 or TRBV6-3 with TRBJ2-1; a weak D match, TRBD1 (5 bases). CDR3 length: 13 residues. Germline V lookup: CDR1 MNHEY, CDR2 SVGEGT. Deletions cut 6 bases from V and 9 bases from J, with 15 bases between. In DNA form, the CDR3 reads TGTGCCAGCAGCAGGGCGCCGGTGGCTGAGCAGTTCTTC. This codes for CASSRAPVAEQFF.